The 26 T cell receptor beta chains below were found in one sample sequenced in a study of response to subunit inactivated influenza vaccine (dated by TCRdb to about 2018). Sample time point, as interpreted from the label and publication: 45 to 55 days after influenza vaccine administration. Library method: RT-PCR. Sequencing used an Illumina HiSeq 2500. TCRdb applied fastp at Q25 and MiXCR to the public reads, then kept only in-frame beta chains. CDR3 protein sequences are deduplicated, and each keeps its most common genes and DNA. This sample lists fewer than 700,000 distinct CDR3 sequences; 10% to 15% were detected once. The ten most abundant clones make up around 14% of the sample. The source was PBMCs from blood, collected roughly 45 days after vaccination. These receptors were obtained from a man in his forties or fifties who received an inactivated influenza vaccine. Donor details come from another sample of the same person, matched by shared clones.

The CDR3 DNA reads as TGTGCCAGCAGGCCCAGGCGGGGGGGCCTTAATGAGCAGTTCTTC. Amino acids: CASRPRRGGLNEQFF. The chain joins TRBV12-3 or TRBV12-4 to TRBJ2-1, with TRBD2 identical over 9 bases. CDR3 length: 15 residues. J lost 7 bases, V lost 6 bases, and 10 bases had no gene match.

This clonotype was picked up many times. The gene calls are TRBV12-3 or TRBV12-4 and TRBJ1-5; D call uncertain. V was trimmed by 2 bases and J by 4 bases, leaving 9 bases between them. The CDR3 covers 14 residues. CDR3: CASSLTWGNQPQHF. The CDR3 nucleotides are TGTGCCAGCAGTTTAACGTGGGGAAATCAGCCCCAGCATTTT.

This clonotype was recorded a few times. This chain connects TRBV11-2 to TRBJ2-3; D call uncertain. The V gene's germline CDR1 is SGHAT and CDR2 FQNNGV. V shed 1 base and J shed 3 bases, with 14 bases lying between them. The CDR3 is 16 residues long. CDR3 sequence (DNA): TGTGCCAGCAGCTTAGGTTTGCACCCGAGGACAGATACGCAGTATTTT. Its protein is CASSLGLHPRTDTQYF.

At least ten counts were recorded for this clonotype. Sequence at one end of the junction differs from germline and may be a read error. The V gene is TRBV6-1, the J gene TRBJ2-5; 7 bases agree with TRBD1. The CDR3 covers 14 residues. The germline V gene has CDR1 MNHNS and CDR2 SASEGT. CDR3 sequence (DNA): TGTGCCAGCAGGAGGACAGGCCCTCAAGCGACCCAGTACTTC. Protein: CASRRTGPQATQYF.

This clonotype was detected a few times. V usage is TRBV2 and J usage is TRBJ2-1; TRBD2 matches 8 bases. Germline CDR1 reads SNHLY; CDR2 reads FYNNEI. The length of the CDR3 is 15 residues. The V and J ends lost 8 bases and 0 bases, in that order; junction bases with no gene match: 6. The chain's CDR3 is CASLAGIGSYNEQFF. CDR3 sequence (DNA): TGTGCCAGCTTAGCGGGAATAGGCTCCTACAATGAGCAGTTCTTC.

The V call is TRBV18, the J call TRBJ2-1; 7 bases agree with TRBD1. This CDR3 is built from 15 residues. V dropped 0 bases and J dropped 9; count of bases not matched to a gene: 8. Germline CDR1 is KGHSH and CDR2 is LQKENI. DNA of the CDR3: TGTGCCAGCTCACCACCCCGGGACAGCGTGGGTGAGCAGTTCTTC. It codes for CASSPPRDSVGEQFF.

The chain has TRBV4-1 and TRBJ2-6; no clear D gene. V lost 0 bases and J 2 bases, leaving 2 bases between the germline ends. Germline V gene lookup returns CDR1 MGHRA and CDR2 YSYEKL. This CDR3 comprises 14 residues. The CDR3 loop is CASSQDPGANVLTF. The CDR3 DNA reads as TGCGCCAGCAGCCAAGATCCTGGGGCCAACGTCCTGACTTTC.

This clonotype was seen repeatedly, ten times or more. The rearrangement joins TRBV24-1 to TRBJ2-1; D perhaps matches TRBD2 (6 bases). The V end lost 5 bases, the J end lost 0 bases, and 13 bases lay between the germline ends. This CDR3 spans 16 amino acids. Germline values: CDR1 KGHDR, CDR2 SFDVKD. The CDR3 DNA reads TGTGCCACCAGTGCCGCGGGGTGGAGCTCCTACAATGAGCAGTTCTTC. This sequence encodes CATSAAGWSSYNEQFF.

With regard to this clonotype: The junction and the germline gene differ at one end; a read error may be behind it. The chain couples TRBV7-6 to TRBJ2-6; D not resolved. Germline V gene lookup returns CDR1 SGHVS and CDR2 FNYEAQ. The CDR3 has 15 residues. The CDR3 nucleotides read TGTGCCGGCAGCTTCCGGTTGAGAGGGGCCAACGTCCTGACTTTC. Encoded protein: CAGSFRLRGANVLTF.

This clonotype was picked up many times. The chain employs TRBV7-2 and TRBJ2-7; D unclear. CDR1 SGHTA and CDR2 FQGNSA come from the germline V gene. This CDR3 region has 12 residues. Trimming left V 2 bases short and J 9 bases short, with 11 bases between. CDR3 in amino acids: CASSLPPTGQYF. CDR3 DNA sequence: TGTGCCAGCAGCTTACCCCCAACGGGGCAGTACTTC.

This clonotype was counted many times. The V call is TRBV13, the J call TRBJ2-7, with 11 bases lining up with TRBD1. Unmatched junction bases numbered 6, after V lost 5 bases and J lost 3 bases. The germline V gene has CDR1 PRHDT and CDR2 FYEKMQ (reference sequence). The CDR3 consists of 15 residues. The CDR3, as DNA: TGTGCCAGCAGCAACACCGGGACAGGGGGCTACGAGCAGTACTTC. This encodes CASSNTGTGGYEQYF.

The table lists this clonotype with many counts. The J gene is TRBJ2-7, the V gene TRBV20-1; 9 bases are shared with TRBD2. The germline V gene encodes CDR1 DFQATT and CDR2 SNEGSKA (reference sequence). This CDR3 contains 13 residues. Trimming cost V 6 bases and J 2 bases; bases outside gene matches: 5. The CDR3 DNA sequence: TGCAGTGCGAAGGGACTAGCTCCCTACGAGCAGTACTTC. As protein: CSAKGLAPYEQYF.

The chain is built from TRBV7-3 and TRBJ2-1; 9 bases align to TRBD2. The CDR3 is 15 amino acids. CDR1 and CDR2 from the germline V gene are SGHTA and FQGTGA. The trim removed 5 bases at V and 7 bases at J, leaving 9 bases unmatched. The CDR3 loop is CASSPPGLATNEQFF. The CDR3, as DNA: TGTGCCAGCAGCCCACCGGGACTAGCTACTAATGAGCAGTTCTTC. The whole variable domain, remainder taken from reference TRBV7-3 and TRBJ2-1, is GAGVSQTPSNKVTEKGKYVELRCDPISGHTALYWYRQSLGQGPEFLIYFQGTGAADDSGLPNDRFFAVRPEGSVSTLKIQRTERGDSAVYLCASSPPGLATNEQFFGPGTRLTVL.

V and J are TRBV5-1 and TRBJ2-5, with TRBD1 as a possible D gene (6 bases). Germline values: CDR1 SGHRS, CDR2 YFSETQ. This CDR3 is 14 amino acids long. V lost 4 bases and J 1 base, leaving 11 bases between the germline ends. CDR3 bases: TGCGCCAGCAGCCTGACAGGAGTCCAAGAGACCCAGTACTTC. This codes for CASSLTGVQETQYF.

In its sample, this clonotype was seen many times. The chain uses TRBV4-2 and TRBJ1-6; D uncertain. The CDR3 spans 12 residues. From germline, CDR1 is LGHNA and CDR2 YNFKEQ. Trimming shortened V by 3 bases and J by 9 bases, and 6 bases separated the two germline ends. Written as DNA, the CDR3 is TGTGCCAGCAGCCAGGCCAGTTCACCCCTCCACTTT. Translation gives CASSQASSPLHF.

There are many counts of this clonotype. V is TRBV4-1 and J is TRBJ2-7, with D maybe TRBD1 (6 bases). Between the trimmed V and J ends, which lost 2 bases and 5 bases, there was a span of 16 bases. This CDR3 has 15 residues. Germline values: CDR1 MGHRA, CDR2 YSYEKL. CDR3 coding DNA: TGCGCCAGCAGCCAATTTAGGGGGAGTGGCAACGAGCAGTACTTC. Residues: CASSQFRGSGNEQYF.

J is TRBJ1-1 and V is TRBV6-1, with D hard to call. The CDR3 is made up of 13 amino acids. Germline CDR1 MNHNS, CDR2 SASEGT. Between the trimmed V and J ends, which lost 6 bases and 1 base, there was a span of 9 bases. CDR3 protein: CASRTSGNTEAFF. In DNA, the CDR3 is TGTGCCAGCAGAACAAGCGGGAACACTGAAGCTTTCTTT.

The rearrangement joins TRBV7-7 to TRBJ2-1, with 7 bases fitting TRBD2. With V trimmed by 5 bases and J by 6 bases, 7 bases remained unmatched. This CDR3 contains 14 residues. Looked up from germline, CDR1 is SSHAT and CDR2 is FNYEAQ (reference sequence). The CDR3 sequence is CASSVSGPPNEQFF. CDR3 sequence (DNA): TGTGCCAGCAGCGTTAGCGGGCCCCCCAATGAGCAGTTCTTC.

This clonotype showed up just a few times. This rearrangement joins TRBV20-1 to TRBJ1-6; unclear D gene. The germline gives CDR1 DFQATT, CDR2 SNEGSKA (reference sequence). The CDR3 extends over 13 amino acids. Trimming removed 4 bases at V and 8 bases at J, with 12 bases between. CDR3 coding DNA: TGCAGTGCTATGGTAGGGCCTGATTCACCCCTCCACTTT. Translating it yields CSAMVGPDSPLHF.

This clonotype was counted between two and nine times. CDR3 residues: CASSQTSGRVYEQYF. The CDR3 DNA reads as TGTGCCAGCAGCCAGACTAGCGGGAGGGTCTACGAGCAGTACTTC. J is TRBJ2-7 and V is TRBV3-1, with 14 bases matching TRBD2. Trimming took 3 bases from V and 3 from J; bases not matched to a gene: 1. This CDR3 is 15 amino acids long. Germline CDR1 reads LGHDT; CDR2 reads YNNKEL (reference sequence).

This clonotype was seen a few times. The V gene is TRBV28, the J gene TRBJ2-3; the D is unclear. Germline CDR1 MDHEN, CDR2 SYDVKM. Trimming cost V 2 bases and J 4 bases, with 7 bases left between them. CDR3 size: 13 residues. The CDR3 loop is CASSLEQADTQYF. CDR3 nucleotide sequence: TGTGCCAGCAGTTTAGAGCAGGCAGATACGCAGTATTTT.

V and J are TRBV9 and TRBJ2-7, with TRBD1 matching over 9 bases. Germline V gene lookup returns CDR1 SGDLS and CDR2 YYNGEE. This CDR3 has 14 amino acids. J was trimmed by 8 bases and V by 3 bases; bases with no gene match: 9. CDR3 in amino acids: CASSDGTGFGKQYF. The CDR3, as DNA: TGTGCCAGCAGCGATGGGACAGGGTTTGGCAAGCAGTACTTC.

The chain recombines TRBV4-1 with TRBJ2-2; the D gene is possibly TRBD1 (6 bases). CDR1 and CDR2 from the germline V gene are MGHRA and YSYEKL. V gave up 4 bases and J gave up 3 bases, with 12 bases separating them. CDR3 size: 15 residues. The CDR3 region is CASSLAGVDTGELFF. The CDR3 nucleotides are TGCGCCAGCAGCCTGGCAGGGGTGGACACCGGGGAGCTGTTTTTT.

Only one count was recorded for this clonotype. The chain is built from TRBV7-9 and TRBJ2-1; 8 bases match TRBD1. The CDR3 totals 12 residues. Germline CDR1 is SEHNR and CDR2 is FQNEAQ (reference sequence). V gave up 10 bases and J gave up 6 bases; unmatched junction bases: 5. The CDR3 DNA follows: TGTGCCACCCAAACAGGGGGCAATGAGCAGTTCTTC. It translates to CATQTGGNEQFF.

The sample holds a few counts of this clonotype. The chain has TRBV4-3 and TRBJ2-2; possible D gene TRBD1, 5 bases. The CDR3 has 15 amino acids. CDR1 LGHNA and CDR2 YSLEER come from the germline V gene. The V and J ends lost 0 bases and 6 bases respectively, with 11 bases between them. CDR3 DNA: TGCGCCAGCAGCCAAGATGAAGGGGTTGCCGGGGAGCTGTTTTTT. The encoded protein is CASSQDEGVAGELFF.

The chain recombines TRBV6-5 with TRBJ2-5; 9 bases match TRBD1. The length of the CDR3 is 15 residues. With 2 bases clipped from V and 2 bases from J, the junction kept 3 bases outside the gene matches. Germline V gene lookup returns CDR1 MNHEY and CDR2 SVGAGI. DNA for the CDR3: TGTGCCAGCAGTTACCGAGGGACAGGGCAAGAGACCCAGTACTTC. This encodes CASSYRGTGQETQYF.